This TCR beta chain comes out of a study of beta chain features in type 1 diabetes. The CDR3 is 14 residues long. Germline CDR1 and CDR2: SGHAT and FQDESV (reference sequence). With 0 bases removed from V and 5 bases from J, the gap between germline ends came to 11 bases. Investigators reverse transcribed all isolated RNA, so they sequenced expressed TCRB transcripts. Libraries were prepared by immunoSEQ multiplex PCR; TCRdb keeps only in-frame clonotypes and omits some of them. The table lists roughly 140,000 clones, around 51% of them singletons. This clone occurred a few times. This rearrangement joins TRBV11-1 to TRBJ2-7; D is possibly TRBD1 (6 bases). The sequence came from a man aged 18 to 29 in good health. The sample was Tregs from blood. CDR3 in DNA: TGTGCCAGCAGCTTAGCCGGTGGGGGCCACGAGCAGTACTTC. This translates into CASSLAGGGHEQYF.